These T cell receptor beta chains were read from a single sample in a study of blood T cell repertoires in COVID-19. Some clones are missing from TCRdb's copy, which holds only in-frame ones; the method was immunoSEQ multiplex PCR. The sample records some 140,000 clones, around 89% being singletons. The sequenced material came from peripheral blood. All receptors derive from a man aged 70 or older with active COVID-19. CDR3s include the opening cysteine and the closing phenylalanine or tryptophan. Fields, in order: CDR3 protein, CDR3 DNA, J gene, D gene, V gene, clone size. The D gene is left open where the match is weak. A clone size is listed for some rows: how often the clone was seen (once, few, many), or a class if it is expanded.

CDR3aa: CASSYRSPYNEQFF; CDR3nt: TGTGCCAGCAGTTACAGGAGCCCCTACAATGAGCAGTTCTTC; j_gene: TRBJ2-1; d_gene: -; v_gene: TRBV11-1; abundance: -
CDR3aa: CAISQTSTNEKLFF; CDR3nt: TGTGCCATCAGTCAGACATCAACTAATGAAAAACTGTTTTTT; j_gene: TRBJ1-4; d_gene: -; v_gene: TRBV10-3; abundance: -
CDR3aa: CASLGEGEATEAFF; CDR3nt: TGTGCCAGCCTCGGGGAGGGAGAGGCCACTGAAGCTTTCTTT; j_gene: TRBJ1-1; d_gene: -; v_gene: TRBV7-9; abundance: -
CDR3aa: CASSPPQGLSSYNEQFF; CDR3nt: TGTGCCAGCTCACCACCGCAGGGGCTGAGCTCCTACAATGAGCAGTTCTTC; j_gene: TRBJ2-1; d_gene: -; v_gene: TRBV18; abundance: -
CDR3aa: CASSYKGQFGETQYF; CDR3nt: TGTGCCAGCAGTTACAAGGGACAGTTTGGGGAGACCCAGTACTTC; j_gene: TRBJ2-5; d_gene: TRBD1; v_gene: TRBV6-5; abundance: -
CDR3aa: CATSEGWQGADLDQPQHF; CDR3nt: TGTGCCACCAGTGAAGGTTGGCAGGGGGCCGACCTTGATCAGCCCCAGCATTTT; j_gene: TRBJ1-5; d_gene: TRBD1; v_gene: TRBV24-1; abundance: -
CDR3aa: CASFRQAKGYGYTF; CDR3nt: TGTGCCAGTTTTAGACAGGCTAAGGGCTATGGCTACACCTTC; j_gene: TRBJ1-2; d_gene: -; v_gene: TRBV2; abundance: once
CDR3aa: CASSPQGNTGELFF; CDR3nt: TGTGCCAGCTCCCCCCAGGGGAACACCGGGGAGCTGTTTTTT; j_gene: TRBJ2-2; d_gene: -; v_gene: TRBV18; abundance: -
CDR3aa: CASSETGTMGTEAFF; CDR3nt: TGTGCCAGCAGCGAGACCGGGACAATGGGGACTGAAGCTTTCTTT; j_gene: TRBJ1-1; d_gene: -; v_gene: TRBV6-6; abundance: -
CDR3aa: CASSFAGGNTEAFF; CDR3nt: TGTGCCAGCAGCTTCGCCGGGGGGAACACTGAAGCTTTCTTT; j_gene: TRBJ1-1; d_gene: -; v_gene: TRBV7-3; abundance: -
CDR3aa: CASPPAQGVSNQPQHF; CDR3nt: TGTGCCAGCCCCCCGGCCCAGGGGGTATCTAATCAGCCCCAGCATTTT; j_gene: TRBJ1-5; d_gene: TRBD1; v_gene: TRBV28; abundance: -
CDR3aa: CASKGAGSNGEQYF; CDR3nt: TGTGCCAGCAAGGGGGCAGGGTCAAATGGCGAGCAGTACTTC; j_gene: TRBJ2-7; d_gene: TRBD1; v_gene: TRBV2; abundance: -
CDR3aa: CASSWTLYNEQFF; CDR3nt: TGTGCCAGCAGCTGGACTCTTTACAATGAGCAGTTCTTC; j_gene: TRBJ2-1; d_gene: -; v_gene: TRBV11-1; abundance: -
CDR3aa: CASHRSYTDTQYF; CDR3nt: TGTGCCAGTCACAGGTCCTACACAGATACGCAGTATTTT; j_gene: TRBJ2-3; d_gene: -; v_gene: TRBV7-2; abundance: -
CDR3aa: CASSRGTSGTSYEQYF; CDR3nt: TGCGCCAGCAGCCGCGGGACTAGCGGGACCTCCTACGAGCAGTACTTC; j_gene: TRBJ2-7; d_gene: TRBD2; v_gene: TRBV4-1; abundance: few
CDR3aa: CASSGRGQSSGANVLTF; CDR3nt: TGTGCCAGCAGTGGTAGGGGACAGAGCTCTGGGGCCAACGTCCTGACTTTC; j_gene: TRBJ2-6; d_gene: TRBD1; v_gene: TRBV7-8; abundance: few
CDR3aa: CASSPLTDRVDEKLFF; CDR3nt: TGTGCCAGCAGCCCCCTTACCGACAGGGTGGATGAAAAACTGTTTTTT; j_gene: TRBJ1-4; d_gene: TRBD1; v_gene: TRBV4-2; abundance: -
CDR3aa: CASSYLAGVQTGELFF; CDR3nt: TGTGCCAGCAGTTACCTAGCGGGAGTTCAGACCGGGGAGCTGTTTTTT; j_gene: TRBJ2-2; d_gene: TRBD2; v_gene: TRBV6-5; abundance: -
CDR3aa: CASSSAGLGEQYF; CDR3nt: TGTGCCAGCAGTTCGGCAGGGCTGGGGGAGCAGTACTTC; j_gene: TRBJ2-7; d_gene: -; v_gene: TRBV28; abundance: -
CDR3aa: CASSTSSGSFNEQFF; CDR3nt: TGCGCCAGCAGCACGTCTAGCGGGAGTTTTAATGAGCAGTTCTTC; j_gene: TRBJ2-1; d_gene: TRBD2; v_gene: TRBV5-1; abundance: -
CDR3aa: CSVGQGARTEAFF; CDR3nt: TGCAGCGTAGGACAGGGGGCGAGGACTGAAGCTTTCTTT; j_gene: TRBJ1-1; d_gene: TRBD1; v_gene: TRBV29-1; abundance: once
CDR3aa: CASSQGGVQPAYEQYF; CDR3nt: TGTGCCAGCAGCCAAGGAGGCGTGCAACCAGCCTACGAGCAGTACTTC; j_gene: TRBJ2-7; d_gene: -; v_gene: TRBV3-1/TRBV3-2; abundance: once
CDR3aa: CASSLELFNEQFF; CDR3nt: TGCGCCAGCAGCTTAGAGTTATTCAATGAGCAGTTCTTC; j_gene: TRBJ2-1; d_gene: -; v_gene: TRBV5-1; abundance: -
CDR3aa: CASTSGGREQYF; CDR3nt: TGTGCCAGCACCTCGGGGGGGCGCGAGCAGTACTTC; j_gene: TRBJ2-7; d_gene: TRBD2; v_gene: TRBV6-5; abundance: -
CDR3aa: CAWSGLENTGELFF; CDR3nt: TGTGCCTGGAGTGGACTGGAGAACACCGGGGAGCTGTTTTTT; j_gene: TRBJ2-2; d_gene: -; v_gene: TRBV30; abundance: few
CDR3aa: CASSKGTGLYSGNTIYF; CDR3nt: TGTGCCAGCAGTAAGGGGACAGGACTCTACTCTGGAAACACCATATATTTT; j_gene: TRBJ1-3; d_gene: TRBD1; v_gene: TRBV7-9; abundance: -
CDR3aa: CASSPRPHQGRNTIYF; CDR3nt: TGTGCCAGCAGCCCCCGCCCCCACCAGGGGAGAAACACCATATATTTT; j_gene: TRBJ1-3; d_gene: -; v_gene: TRBV9; abundance: few
CDR3aa: CASSLALPSPLHF; CDR3nt: TGTGCCAGCAGCTTGGCTCTCCCTTCACCCCTCCACTTT; j_gene: TRBJ1-6; d_gene: -; v_gene: TRBV5-5; abundance: -
CDR3aa: CASSSGQETYEQYF; CDR3nt: TGTGCCAGCAGCTCGGGACAGGAGACCTACGAGCAGTACTTC; j_gene: TRBJ2-7; d_gene: TRBD1; v_gene: TRBV7-9; abundance: -
CDR3aa: CASSLEGGRTEQFF; CDR3nt: TGTGCCAGCAGCTTAGAGGGCGGGAGGACTGAGCAGTTCTTC; j_gene: TRBJ2-1; d_gene: TRBD2; v_gene: TRBV7-2; abundance: -
CDR3aa: CASTSGYTDTQYF; CDR3nt: TGTGCCAGTACTAGCGGGTACACAGATACGCAGTATTTT; j_gene: TRBJ2-3; d_gene: TRBD2; v_gene: TRBV7-2; abundance: -
CDR3aa: CASSQSPSEETQYF; CDR3nt: TGTGCCAGCAGCCAATCCCCCAGCGAAGAGACCCAGTACTTC; j_gene: TRBJ2-5; d_gene: -; v_gene: TRBV4-2; abundance: few
CDR3aa: CASSYSIRGASRSNQPQHF; CDR3nt: TGTGCCAGCAGTTACTCGATTCGGGGGGCGTCACGGAGCAATCAGCCCCAGCATTTT; j_gene: TRBJ1-5; d_gene: -; v_gene: TRBV6-2/TRBV6-3; abundance: once
CDR3aa: CASSLSGIQETQYF; CDR3nt: TGTGCCAGCAGTCTATCGGGGATACAAGAGACCCAGTACTTC; j_gene: TRBJ2-5; d_gene: -; v_gene: TRBV28; abundance: -
CDR3aa: CAWSPGLHEQYF; CDR3nt: TGTGCCTGGTCTCCGGGTCTCCACGAGCAGTACTTC; j_gene: TRBJ2-7; d_gene: -; v_gene: TRBV30; abundance: -
CDR3aa: CASSLGQGVDTQYF; CDR3nt: TGTGCCAGCAGCTTGGGACAGGGAGTAGATACGCAGTATTTT; j_gene: TRBJ2-3; d_gene: TRBD1; v_gene: TRBV5-6; abundance: -
CDR3aa: CASSQAGTEADTQYF; CDR3nt: TGTGCCAGCAGCCAAGCCGGGACAGAGGCAGATACGCAGTATTTT; j_gene: TRBJ2-3; d_gene: TRBD1; v_gene: TRBV4-2; abundance: -
CDR3aa: CASSTTHSSTGELFF; CDR3nt: TGTGCCAGCAGTACCACCCACTCATCCACCGGGGAGCTGTTTTTT; j_gene: TRBJ2-2; d_gene: -; v_gene: TRBV6-5; abundance: -
CDR3aa: CASSQEAREKEDTQYF; CDR3nt: TGCGCCAGCAGCCAAGAGGCGCGGGAGAAGGAAGATACGCAGTATTTT; j_gene: TRBJ2-3; d_gene: TRBD2; v_gene: TRBV4-3; abundance: -
CDR3aa: CASSTLWTGLGPQHF; CDR3nt: TGTGCCAGTAGTACCCTCTGGACAGGGCTCGGGCCCCAGCATTTT; j_gene: TRBJ1-5; d_gene: TRBD1; v_gene: TRBV19; abundance: -
CDR3aa: CASGDSRNEKLFF; CDR3nt: TGTGCCAGCGGGGACAGCCGAAATGAAAAACTGTTTTTT; j_gene: TRBJ1-4; d_gene: TRBD1; v_gene: TRBV9; abundance: -
CDR3aa: CASSIGTSGAYEQYF; CDR3nt: TGTGCCAGTAGTATAGGGACTAGCGGAGCCTACGAGCAGTACTTC; j_gene: TRBJ2-7; d_gene: TRBD2; v_gene: TRBV19; abundance: -
CDR3aa: CASSLAGQGKGYTF; CDR3nt: TGTGCCAGCAGCTTAGCGGGCCAGGGGAAAGGCTACACCTTC; j_gene: TRBJ1-2; d_gene: -; v_gene: TRBV7-9; abundance: once
CDR3aa: CATSSDREFGEQYF; CDR3nt: TGTGCCACCAGCAGCGACAGGGAATTCGGCGAGCAGTACTTC; j_gene: TRBJ2-7; d_gene: TRBD1; v_gene: TRBV15; abundance: -
CDR3aa: CASSLTAGEQFF; CDR3nt: TGTGCCAGCAGCTTAACCGCGGGTGAGCAGTTCTTC; j_gene: TRBJ2-1; d_gene: -; v_gene: TRBV7-9; abundance: -
CDR3aa: CASGETDTQYF; CDR3nt: TGTGCCAGCGGTGAGACAGATACGCAGTATTTT; j_gene: TRBJ2-3; d_gene: -; v_gene: TRBV28; abundance: once
CDR3aa: CASSYLLAGGGEQFF; CDR3nt: TGTGCCAGCAGCTACCTACTAGCGGGAGGCGGTGAGCAGTTCTTC; j_gene: TRBJ2-1; d_gene: TRBD2; v_gene: TRBV11-2; abundance: -
CDR3aa: CAWSVLRGNTEAFF; CDR3nt: TGTGCCTGGAGTGTATTGCGAGGGAACACTGAAGCTTTCTTT; j_gene: TRBJ1-1; d_gene: -; v_gene: TRBV30; abundance: -
CDR3aa: CAISESIAAYEQYF; CDR3nt: TGTGCCATCAGTGAGTCCATAGCTGCCTACGAGCAGTACTTC; j_gene: TRBJ2-7; d_gene: -; v_gene: TRBV10-3; abundance: -
CDR3aa: CASSFRGYNTEAFF; CDR3nt: TGTGCCAGCAGCTTTAGGGGGTATAACACTGAAGCTTTCTTT; j_gene: TRBJ1-1; d_gene: -; v_gene: TRBV7-2; abundance: -
CDR3aa: CASSLSGSSYNEQFF; CDR3nt: TGTGCCAGCAGCCTGAGCGGGAGCTCCTACAATGAGCAGTTCTTC; j_gene: TRBJ2-1; d_gene: TRBD2; v_gene: TRBV27; abundance: -
CDR3aa: CASSDQGSLSVYGYTF; CDR3nt: TGTGCCAGCAGTGATCAGGGATCTCTCTCTGTCTATGGCTACACCTTC; j_gene: TRBJ1-2; d_gene: -; v_gene: TRBV2; abundance: -
CDR3aa: CASRGTGNNEQYF; CDR3nt: TGTGCCAGCAGAGGGACAGGTAACAACGAGCAGTACTTC; j_gene: TRBJ2-7; d_gene: TRBD1; v_gene: TRBV25-1; abundance: -